Presented here are 9 T cell receptor beta chains from one specimen sequenced in a study of blood T cells in healthy people across ages. PCR was performed a second time for about 7 to 12 cycles using a sample-barcoded 5' primer and a J-beta primer mix. TCRdb independently ran MiXCR on the 5' RACE reads; one entry per CDR3 protein. The sample consists of some 940,000 distinct CDR3 sequences, around 29% of them appearing once. These sequences were also reported in another study, on T cells of mothers and their children.

Sequenced input: blood. Receptor source: a woman in her thirties or forties in good health.

This clonotype has a handful of counts. One junction end does not reproduce the germline sequence, and a read error may be involved. J is TRBJ1-2 and V is TRBV7-9; D gene uncertain. In germline, CDR1 is SEHNR, CDR2 FQNEAQ (reference sequence). This CDR3 is built from 12 residues. CDR3 region: CASNLVNEGYTF. CDR3 sequence (DNA): TGTGCCAGCAACTTAGTCAATGAAGGCTACACCTTC.

The chain uses TRBV20-1 and TRBJ2-5; 10 bases agree with TRBD1. Germline assignment: CDR1 DFQATT and CDR2 SNEGSKA (reference sequence). The V gene end was trimmed by 3 bases and the J gene end by 6 bases; junction bases not matched to a gene: 7. The CDR3 consists of 14 residues. The CDR3 spells CSASSRQGAQTQYF. The CDR3, as DNA: TGCAGTGCTAGTTCCCGACAGGGGGCACAGACCCAGTACTTC.

This chain connects TRBV28 to TRBJ2-3; 8 nucleotides align to TRBD2. The CDR3 spans 15 residues. Germline-derived CDR1 and CDR2 are MDHEN and SYDVKM. After removal of 4 bases from V and 3 bases from J, the junction contained 6 bases not matched to a gene. CDR3 in DNA: TGTGCCAGCAGTTCCCGCGGGGGGTTGACAGATACGCAGTATTTT. Translation: CASSSRGGLTDTQYF.

The chain recombines TRBV5-1 with TRBJ2-5, with no clear D. V dropped 1 base and J dropped 4 bases, with 11 bases sitting between them. The CDR3 has 14 amino acids. Per germline, CDR1 SGHRS and CDR2 YFSETQ. CDR3 loop: CASSLNGIRETQYF. CDR3 nucleotides: TGCGCCAGCAGCTTGAATGGAATTAGAGAGACCCAGTACTTC.

This chain connects TRBV4-1 to TRBJ2-7; D might be TRBD2 (6 bases). Germline lookup yields CDR1 MGHRA and CDR2 YSYEKL. The CDR3 sequence is 15 residues long. CDR3 bases: TGCGCTAGCGGCCAAGCGTCCCAGCCTACCTACGAGCAGTACTTC. It specifies CASGQASQPTYEQYF.

The table lists this clonotype with a few counts. The chain links TRBV20-1 to TRBJ1-5; 8 nucleotides agree with TRBD1. CDR3 length: 14 residues. CDR1 is DFQATT, CDR2 SNEGSKA, per germline (reference sequence). V was clipped by 3 bases and J by 5 bases; unmatched bases: 6. Written as DNA, the CDR3 is TGCAGTGCTAGTCCTCAGACAGGGGATCAGCCCCAGCATTTT. Its protein product is CSASPQTGDQPQHF.

This clonotype has just one count. The chain recombines TRBV9 with TRBJ1-2, with TRBD1 as a possible D gene (6 bases). V gave up 4 bases and J gave up 13 bases, with 17 bases separating them. The CDR3 runs 12 residues. CDR1 is SGDLS and CDR2 is YYNGEE in the germline V gene. CDR3 sequence (DNA): TGTGCCAGCAGCAATACCGACAGGAGGCTCACCTTC. Its translation is CASSNTDRRLTF.

This chain connects TRBV5-1 to TRBJ2-1, with 12 bases lining up with TRBD1. From germline, CDR1 is SGHRS and CDR2 YFSETQ. The V segment lost 3 bases and the J segment 12 bases; nucleotides outside the gene matches: 10. The CDR3 runs to 15 residues. The CDR3 bases are TGCGCCAGCAGCTCCGGGACAGGGGGCCCGCATGGGCAGTTCTTC. This translates into CASSSGTGGPHGQFF.

Points on this clonotype: Possible read error: a much larger clone is one base away. The chain uses TRBV28 and TRBJ2-1; no reliable D call. The CDR3 runs to 11 residues. CDR1 and CDR2 from the germline V gene are MDHEN and SYDVKM. CDR3 DNA: TGTGCCAGCAGTCGGTCCCATGAGCAGGTCTTC. Its translation is CASSRSHEQVF.